The TCR beta chain under discussion was sequenced for a study of response to subunit inactivated influenza vaccine. Study-wide findings and caveats: Authors suggested each seasonal influenza vaccination recruits few new T cells.

There are a few counts of this clonotype. Its antigen is still unknown. TCRdb itself ran the RT-PCR reads through MiXCR, one entry per CDR3 protein. The top ten clones hold roughly a tenth of a sample with about 780,000 distinct CDR3 sequences, roughly 18% of them seen once. V gave up 5 bases and J gave up 5 bases, with 20 bases separating them. This CDR3 contains 16 residues. The source is a man aged 50 to 59 who received an inactivated influenza vaccine. The sequencing used PBMCs from blood, collected 4 to 6 days after vaccination. This chain connects TRBV12-3 or TRBV12-4 to TRBJ2-3, with D perhaps TRBD2 (6 bases). The CDR3 region has the DNA TGTGCCAGCAGTACCGCACTAGCTTTTGCTGTAGATACGCAGTATTTT. Its protein product is CASSTALAFAVDTQYF.